Presented here are 26 T cell receptor beta chains from one specimen sequenced in a study of CD8 T cells in Susac syndrome (dated by TCRdb to about 2019). Receptors were amplified or captured by the immunoSEQ multiplex PCR assay. RNA was extracted using the RNeasy kit, and about 0.45 to 1 microgram was reverse transcribed with random hexamers. TCRdb itself trimmed the public reads at Q25 with fastp, ran MiXCR and retained productive beta chains. CDR3 protein duplicates are merged, each entry listing the most common genes and DNA. This sample holds roughly 60,000 distinct CDR3 sequences; more than 80% were observed only once. Of the sample, approximately 0.18% is held by the ten largest clones. Material: CD8+ T cells from PBMCs. These receptors were taken from a human donor in good health.

This chain uses TRBV19 with TRBJ1-2; 11 bases are shared with TRBD1. CDR3 length: 16 residues. V lost 5 bases to trimming and J lost 4 bases; unmatched junction nucleotides: 9. The germline gives CDR1 LNHDA, CDR2 SQIVND (reference sequence). The CDR3 is CASSPQPGTGGYGYTF. CDR3 coding DNA: TGTGCCAGTAGTCCCCAGCCGGGGACAGGGGGCTATGGCTACACCTTC.

This sequence joins TRBV21-1 and TRBJ2-4. TRBV21-1 is a pseudogene. The CDR3 length is 9 residues. The CDR3 protein is CASSKAYSF. DNA of the CDR3: TGTGCCAGCAGCAAAGCGTACTCCTTC.

The CDR3 sequence is CASRKGDYNEQFF. The CDR3 nucleotides are TGTGCCAGCAGAAAGGGGGACTACAATGAGCAGTTCTTC. The J gene is TRBJ2-1, the V gene TRBV27; the D gene is possibly TRBD1 (6 bases). The CDR3 contains 13 residues. Trimming took 6 bases from V and 3 from J, leaving 9 bases between them. CDR1 MNHEY and CDR2 SMNVEV come from the germline V gene (reference sequence).

The rearrangement uses TRBV4-2 and TRBJ2-7, with 9 bases matching TRBD2. The CDR3 extends over 17 amino acids. Per the germline V gene, CDR1 is LGHNA and CDR2 is YNFKEQ. The V segment lost 2 bases and the J segment 0 bases; nucleotides outside the gene matches: 8. The CDR3 here is CASSQSRTSEDSYEQYF. The CDR3 DNA reads TGTGCCAGCAGCCAAAGCCGGACTAGCGAGGACTCCTACGAGCAGTACTTC.

This clonotype was detected only once. This chain joins TRBV2 and TRBJ2-1; the match to TRBD1 covers 9 bases. There are 15 residues in the CDR3. With V trimmed by 3 bases and J by 6 bases, 6 bases remained unmatched. Germline V gives CDR1 SNHLY, CDR2 FYNNEI. CDR3 protein: CASSEEQGALNEQFF. CDR3 in DNA: TGTGCCAGCAGTGAGGAACAGGGGGCTCTCAATGAGCAGTTCTTC.

V usage is TRBV3-1 and J usage is TRBJ1-1, with 10 bases lining up with TRBD1. The CDR3 loop spans 16 amino acids. CDR1 and CDR2 from the germline V gene are LGHDT and YNNKEL (reference sequence). The V gene end was trimmed by 1 base and the J gene end by 3 bases; junction bases not matched to a gene: 5. CDR3 sequence reads: CASSQASGQGYTEAFF. CDR3 bases: TGTGCCAGCAGCCAAGCTTCGGGACAGGGGTACACTGAAGCTTTCTTT.

V usage is TRBV3-1 and J usage is TRBJ2-5, with 7 bases that match TRBD2. Trimming removed 4 bases from V and 5 bases from J; junction bases left unmatched: 13. The germline V gene encodes CDR1 LGHDT and CDR2 YNNKEL (reference sequence). The CDR3 is 16 amino acids. This CDR3 reads CASSPKTLAGLETQYF. In DNA form, the CDR3 reads TGTGCCAGCAGCCCCAAGACCTTAGCGGGCCTGGAGACCCAGTACTTC.

The rearrangement uses TRBV14 and TRBJ1-4; D remains ambiguous. V was pared by 3 bases and J by 6 bases, with 5 bases between. From germline, CDR1 is SGHDN and CDR2 FVKESK. The CDR3 loop spans 12 amino acids. This CDR3 reads CASSQGYEKLFF. CDR3 nucleotides: TGTGCCAGCAGCCAGGGGTATGAAAAACTGTTTTTT.

The rearrangement uses TRBV7-9 and TRBJ2-1; possibly TRBD1 for D (6 bases). The length of the CDR3 is 14 residues. Trimming took 10 bases from V and 4 from J, leaving 17 bases between them. Germline assignment: CDR1 SEHNR and CDR2 FQNEAQ (reference sequence). CDR3 residues: CATTSGQKYNEQFF. The DNA of the CDR3 is TGTGCCACGACGTCCGGACAGAAATACAATGAGCAGTTCTTC. Together with reference TRBV7-9 and TRBJ2-1, the CDR3 gives the full variable domain: DTGVSQNPRHKITKRGQNVTFRCDPISEHNRLYWYRQTLGQGPEFLTYFQNEAQLEKSRLLSDRFSAERPKGSFSTLEIQRTEQGDSAMYLCATTSGQKYNEQFFGPGTRLTVL.

The rearrangement links TRBV7-3 to TRBJ2-1, with 10 bases that match TRBD1. Per germline, CDR1 SGHTA and CDR2 FQGTGA. The CDR3 covers 19 residues. With V trimmed by 1 base and J by 9 bases, 18 bases remained unmatched. The CDR3 DNA is TGTGCCAGCAGCTTAAAGGGGACAGGGGTAGGGCTAGCGCAAGGTGAGCAGTTCTTC. This translates into CASSLKGTGVGLAQGEQFF.

The chain carries TRBV7-9 and TRBJ1-6, with D unclear. The CDR3 length is 14 residues. The germline gives CDR1 SEHNR, CDR2 FQNEAQ (reference sequence). Trimming left V 4 bases short and J 9 bases short, with 13 bases between. The CDR3 here is CASSSTDAGSPLHF. For the CDR3, the DNA is TGTGCCAGCAGCTCGACGGACGCGGGTTCACCCCTCCACTTT.

The chain has TRBV6-5 and TRBJ2-1; 10 bases align to TRBD2. This CDR3 has 16 residues. V shed 2 bases and J 4 bases; nucleotides not matched to a gene: 5. Germline values: CDR1 MNHEY, CDR2 SVGAGI. CDR3 nucleotides: TGTGCCAGCAGTTACGTAGCGGGAGGTGAATACAATGAGCAGTTCTTC. As protein: CASSYVAGGEYNEQFF.

This chain joins TRBV20-1 and TRBJ1-5, with 7 bases that match TRBD1. The CDR3 sequence is 13 residues long. After removal of 4 bases from V and 6 bases from J, the junction contained 6 bases not matched to a gene. Germline-derived CDR1 and CDR2 are DFQATT and SNEGSKA (reference sequence). CDR3 nucleotides: TGCAGTGCTAAACAACAGGGGAGTCAGCCCCAGCATTTT. Protein: CSAKQQGSQPQHF.

The rearrangement uses TRBV4-1 and TRBJ1-5; D remains ambiguous. The germline V gene encodes CDR1 MGHRA and CDR2 YSYEKL. The V gene lost 4 bases and the J gene lost 3 bases, with 13 bases spanning the gap. This CDR3 region has 15 residues. The CDR3 DNA is TGCGCCAGCAGCCCTACCTACAGCTTCAATCAGCCCCAGCATTTT. Amino acids: CASSPTYSFNQPQHF.

This sequence joins TRBV11-3 and TRBJ2-5; a possible D gene is TRBD1 (6 bases). CDR1 is SGHNT, CDR2 YENEEA, per germline. V was clipped by 1 base and J by 4 bases, with 13 bases between them. CDR3 length: 15 amino acids. The CDR3 loop reads CASSLGARGIETQYF. CDR3 coding DNA: TGTGCCAGCAGCTTAGGCGCCAGGGGAATAGAGACCCAGTACTTC.

This chain's CDR3 is CASSEAGGYSGANVLTF. DNA for the CDR3: TGTGCCAGCAGTGAAGCGGGAGGTTACTCTGGGGCCAACGTCCTGACTTTC. This chain connects TRBV2 to TRBJ2-6; D perhaps matches TRBD2 (6 bases). This CDR3 comprises 17 residues. V lost 0 bases and J lost 0, with 9 bases in between. The germline gives CDR1 SNHLY, CDR2 FYNNEI.

This CDR3 reads CASSQQGTDTIYF. The CDR3 DNA reads as TGCGCCAGCAGCCAACAGGGCACGGACACCATATATTTT. The chain uses TRBV4-1 and TRBJ1-3, with D tentatively TRBD1 (5 bases). The V gene's germline CDR1 is MGHRA and CDR2 YSYEKL. V was clipped by 2 bases and J by 8 bases, with 10 bases between them. The length of the CDR3 is 13 residues.

The chain combines TRBV27 with TRBJ1-5; tentatively, D is TRBD1 (5 bases). The length of the CDR3 is 15 residues. CDR1 MNHEY and CDR2 SMNVEV come from the germline V gene (reference sequence). V lost 5 bases to trimming and J lost 3 bases, with 14 bases between them. The CDR3 bases are TGTGCCAGCAGTCTCGCCGGGGGGGTCAATCAGCCCCAGCATTTT. Amino acids: CASSLAGGVNQPQHF.

This sequence joins TRBV6-2 or TRBV6-3 and TRBJ1-1, with TRBD1 identical over 9 bases. The CDR3 consists of 16 residues. Germline V gene lookup returns CDR1 MNHEY and CDR2 SVGEGT. The V gene end was trimmed by 10 bases and the J gene end by 1 base; junction bases not matched to a gene: 13. The CDR3 sequence: CATRAAGTGRNTEAFF. Here the CDR3 DNA reads TGTGCCACTAGAGCGGCCGGGACAGGGAGGAACACTGAAGCTTTCTTT.

The chain recombines TRBV12-3 or TRBV12-4 with TRBJ1-1, with D possibly being TRBD1 (5 bases). The CDR3 spans 14 residues. V shed 4 bases and J shed 0 bases, with 9 bases lying between them. In nucleotides, the CDR3 is TGTGCCAGCAGTTCGGGACGGATGAACACTGAAGCTTTCTTT. Protein sequence: CASSSGRMNTEAFF.

This clonotype showed up just a few times. The rearrangement joins TRBV6-4 to TRBJ2-3; 7 nucleotides agree with TRBD2. The V and J ends lost 5 bases and 1 base, in that order; junction bases with no gene match: 3. CDR3 length: 14 residues. CDR1 is MRHNA and CDR2 is SNTAGT in the germline V gene. The CDR3 bases are TGTGCCAGCAGTTTCCGGGGGGGCACAGATACGCAGTATTTT. This codes for CASSFRGGTDTQYF.

The rearrangement joins TRBV9 to TRBJ2-1; D might be TRBD1 or TRBD2, each matching 7 bases. The V end lost 4 bases, the J end lost 5 bases, and 19 bases lay between the germline ends. Germline lookup yields CDR1 SGDLS and CDR2 YYNGEE. This CDR3 is 16 amino acids long. The CDR3 DNA reads TGTGCCAGCAGCCTCAGGGGGAGGGTTACCGACAATGAGCAGTTCTTC. The encoded protein is CASSLRGRVTDNEQFF.

The CDR3 loop reads CASSVGYRERTEAFF. CDR3 nucleotides: TGTGCCAGCAGCGTAGGGTACAGGGAAAGAACTGAAGCTTTCTTT. J is TRBJ1-1 and V is TRBV9; weak D call: TRBD1 (6 bases). V was trimmed by 0 bases and J by 5 bases, leaving 14 bases between them. The CDR3 loop spans 15 amino acids. Germline V lookup: CDR1 SGDLS, CDR2 YYNGEE.

The CDR3 DNA follows: TGTGCCAGCAGTTTAGAGGCTAGCCGAGAGACCCAGTACTTC. Its protein is CASSLEASRETQYF. This chain uses TRBV12-3 or TRBV12-4 with TRBJ2-5; the D gene is possibly TRBD2 (5 bases). V was clipped by 1 base and J by 4 bases, with 10 bases between them. The CDR3 has 14 residues.

The chain recombines TRBV4-1 with TRBJ2-5; no clear D gene. Germline V gene data show CDR1 as MGHRA and CDR2 as YSYEKL. The CDR3 sequence is 15 residues long. Trimming left V 4 bases short and J 5 bases short, with 17 bases between. CDR3 in amino acids: CASSPIGSSGETQYF. The CDR3 coding sequence is TGCGCCAGCAGCCCCATCGGGTCTTCCGGGGAGACCCAGTACTTC.

The chain employs TRBV4-3 and TRBJ2-1, with 10 positions matching TRBD2. CDR3 length: 18 residues. Trimming took 0 bases from V and 8 from J; bases not matched to a gene: 13. Germline-derived CDR1 and CDR2 are LGHNA and YSLEER. CDR3 in amino acids: CASSQELAGPPRGDEQFF. The DNA for the CDR3 is TGCGCCAGCAGCCAAGAACTAGCGGGACCTCCGAGGGGGGATGAGCAGTTCTTC.